The clone carrying this TCR beta chain appeared many times. Its specificity is unknown. Donors gave around 10 milliliters of peripheral blood apiece. The record originates from a study of blood T cells in healthy people across ages. The use of a sample-barcoded 5' primer and a J-beta primer mix characterized a second PCR of about 6 to 12 cycles. TCRdb independently ran MiXCR on the 5' RACE reads; one entry per CDR3 protein. Among 850,000 to 950,000 distinct CDR3 sequences listed, 29% were seen once. General study findings and limits: Because donor CMV status was unknown, expanded clonotype changes were possibly confounded.

Sequenced: blood. This TCR was recovered from a woman aged 80 or older in good health.

CDR3 loop: CSATHKSSYNEQFF. In DNA, the CDR3 is TGCAGTGCTACCCACAAAAGCTCCTACAATGAGCAGTTCTTC. The chain recombines TRBV20-1 with TRBJ2-1, with D unclear. Germline lookup yields CDR1 DFQATT and CDR2 SNEGSKA (reference sequence). The CDR3 runs to 14 residues. V was clipped by 4 bases and J by 0 bases, with 10 bases between them.